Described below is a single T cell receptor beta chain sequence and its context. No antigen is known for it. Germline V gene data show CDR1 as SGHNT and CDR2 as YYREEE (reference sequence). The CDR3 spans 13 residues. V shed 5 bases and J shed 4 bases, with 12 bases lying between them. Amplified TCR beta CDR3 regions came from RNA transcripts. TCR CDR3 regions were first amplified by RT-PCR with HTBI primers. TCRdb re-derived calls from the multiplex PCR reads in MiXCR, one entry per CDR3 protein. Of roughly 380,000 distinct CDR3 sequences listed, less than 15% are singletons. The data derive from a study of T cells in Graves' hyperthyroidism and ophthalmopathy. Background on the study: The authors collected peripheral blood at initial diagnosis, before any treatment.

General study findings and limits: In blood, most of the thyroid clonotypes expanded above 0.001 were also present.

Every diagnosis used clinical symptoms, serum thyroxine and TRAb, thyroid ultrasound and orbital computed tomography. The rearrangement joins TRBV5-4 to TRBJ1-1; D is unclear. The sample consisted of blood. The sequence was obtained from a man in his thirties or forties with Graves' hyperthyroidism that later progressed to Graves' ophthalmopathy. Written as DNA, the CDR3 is TGTGCCAGCAGATCAGAGGTAACCACTGAAGCTTTCTTT. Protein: CASRSEVTTEAFF.